This T cell receptor (beta chain) was documented in a study of OX40 agonist ivuxolimab in advanced cancers. Looking at the study overall: Ivuxolimab was an agonistic, fully human IgG2 monoclonal antibody directed against OX40 (CD134), a costimulatory receptor. Intravenous ivuxolimab was administered to patients every 2 weeks at six dose levels: 0.01, 0.1, 0.3, 1.5, 3 and 10 mg/kg. Among the roughly 52 dose-escalation patients, around 19 had hepatocellular carcinoma, around 15 melanoma, 9 renal cell carcinoma and 9 head and neck cancer. In the dose-escalation cohort, approximately 83% of patients were male, and the mean age was approximately 60 years with a range of about 20 to 90. Prior anti-PD-1, anti-PD-L1 or anti-CTLA-4 therapy was permitted, and roughly two fifths of dose-escalation patients had received checkpoint inhibitors. Partial responses were achieved by three dose-escalation patients, of whom one had hepatocellular carcinoma and two had cutaneous melanoma. Peripheral TCRbeta sequencing was intended to test whether TCR sequence diversity was altered and clonal T-cell expansion was caused by ivuxolimab. The paper covers the monotherapy dose-escalation part of the phase I ivuxolimab trial, which included N = 52 patients. What the research found in general, with its limitations: At doses of 0.1 to 3.0 mg/kg, clonal expansion of both CD4+ and CD8+ blood T cells was observed from baseline to week 6. After ivuxolimab, CD8+ T cells had more expanded clones than CD4+ T cells on average. Which antigens the clonally expanded peripheral T cells were specific for was not determined. Low levels of normalized T-cell clonal expansion were also seen in some patients who did not respond. In the 0.1-3.0 mg/kg groups, partial responders were among the patients with the lowest normalized peripheral clonal expansion, particularly in CD8+ T cells.

The trial excluded patients who had a history of autoimmune disease or were on systemic immunosuppression. In every dose cohort, peripheral blood was drawn for TCR sequencing at baseline, cycle 4 day 1, and cycle 7 day 1. Samples were obtained from an open-label, multicenter, first-in-human phase I dose-escalation trial of ivuxolimab. Adults with locally advanced or metastatic melanoma, renal cell, hepatocellular, or head and neck squamous cell carcinoma were enrolled in the trial. Before TCR sequencing, CD4+ and CD8+ T cells were separately sorted from peripheral blood. A word on this clone: Its recognized antigen is unknown. Base quality data are lacking; no much larger clone is found one base away.

Inclusive of the bounding cysteine and phenylalanine, the CDR3 is 16 residues long. Left in the record is the CDR3 DNA by itself, 48 bases read in frame from the first base. The germline V gene (reference sequence) sets CDR1 to MNHNY and CDR2 to SVGAGI. Unmatched junction bases come to 9, with V trimmed by 2 bases and J by 5 bases. Genomic DNA was isolated from the sorted cells so that the TCRbeta CDR3 region could be sequenced. TCRbeta CDR3 regions were sequenced using the immunoSEQ Assay. Imported from immuneACCESS, the table was reduced by TCRdb to in-frame sequences with V and J called. These copies leave out some clones; in studies compared against another copy, an unresolved V gene accounts for under half, and the cause of the remainder is not known. This sample has some 77,000 clones in its table, and around four fifths of those were observed once. The ten largest clones capture roughly 0.77% of the sample.

The source of this sequence is an adult with an advanced solid tumor such as melanoma, head and neck, liver or kidney cancer. Sequencing used CD4+ or CD8+ T cells sorted from blood, obtained in a trial of the OX40 agonist ivuxolimab. The rearrangement joined TRBV6-6 to TRBJ2-3, with 8 junctional bases fitting TRBD2. In nucleotides, the sequence is TGTGCCAGCAGTTACCGCACTAGCGGCGAGGGAGATACGCAGTATTTT. Translated, it reads CASSYRTSGEGDTQYF.